This entry features one T cell receptor (beta chain) sequence. This sample is drawn from a study of blood T cell repertoires in COVID-19. At the level of the study: Some COVID-19 samples were acute and others convalescent; all came from the United States, Italy and Spain. T cells, B-cell-depleted T cells, or PBMCs supplied cDNA or gDNA.

As originally analysed: Counts of nucleated cells, estimated from reference gene primer amplification, were obtained. Method: immunoSEQ multiplex PCR; TCRdb's copy keeps in-frame clones and lacks some. The V and J calls and clone size were taken over from that table, and D and trimming were inferred from the DNA. The sample contains about 250,000 clones, approximately 89% of which appear only once. The germline V gene has CDR1 LGHDT and CDR2 YNNKEL (reference sequence). V was pared by 0 bases and J by 0 bases, with 3 bases between. This CDR3 is built from 15 residues. The chain recombines TRBV3-1 (or the pseudogene TRBV3-2) with TRBJ2-6; D remains unclear. This clonotype was obtained from a woman aged 60 to 75 who had recovered from COVID-19. The sample comprised peripheral blood. The CDR3 loop is CASSQDSSGANVLTF. CDR3 nucleotides: TGTGCCAGCAGCCAAGACAGCTCTGGGGCCAACGTCCTGACTTTC.